This T cell receptor (beta chain) emerged from a study of blood T cell repertoires in COVID-19 (dated by TCRdb to the early 2020s). Regarding the study in general: Samples covering the acute and convalescent phases of COVID-19 were provided by collaborators in the United States, Italy and Spain. The material from the prospective study consisted of cDNA or gDNA derived from T cells, B-cell-depleted T cells, or PBMCs. The dataset comprised deeply sampled blood TCRbeta repertoires from subjects exposed to, actively infected with, or recovered from COVID-19. The repertoires were released in a freely available public database meant as a resource for research on the immune response to SARS-CoV-2. Samples came from the ongoing ImmuneRACE study (first 160 participants) plus 1,254 subjects from 6 global collaborators. The sample metadata nearly always contained a de-identified subject ID, COVID-19 status, age in years and sex. Where available, HLA class I and class II types were obtained from metadata supplied by the sample provider rather than from assay-based typing. Summary of the overall study and its limitations: The quantity of clinical and demographic metadata differed by source and by participant and was supplied without curation.

Concerning this clone itself: What antigen it recognizes has not been identified. The input lacks base qualities; no much larger clone sits a single base away.

TCRbeta CDR3 regions were amplified from genomic DNA using the immunoSEQ Assay, a bias-controlled multiplex PCR. The study's own analysis went as follows. The number of nucleated cells in each sample was estimated by amplification of reference gene primers within the assay. To quantify the absolute abundance of each unique TCRbeta CDR3 rearrangement, sequence reads were collapsed and filtered. For each sample, productive Simpson clonality was calculated by taking the square root of Simpson's diversity index across productive rearrangements. TCRdb provides this immuneACCESS table in a form limited to in-frame rearrangements. Some clones are lacking; in checked studies, under half of them reflect an unresolved V gene, and why the rest are absent is not known. V and J calls and clone size come straight from that table; D and trimming were deduced from the DNA. In all, the sample holds about 120,000 clones, and around three quarters of those were seen once. The ten largest make up approximately 4.2% of the sample.

Collaborating institutions collected whole blood in K2EDTA tubes following their own protocols. For TCRbeta analysis, collaborators shipped samples in one of three forms: frozen whole blood, isolated PBMCs, or DNA extracted from either of those sample types. From the cysteine up to the phenylalanine, the CDR3 has a length of 14 residues. Left in the record is the CDR3 DNA by itself, 42 bases read in frame from the first base. CDR1 MDHEN and CDR2 SYDVKM were looked up in the germline V gene. The germline ends are 16 bases apart after V is trimmed by 4 bases and J by 7 bases. The rearranged segments are TRBV28 and TRBJ2-5; the best D guess is TRBD2, with 5 bases matching. The sequencing input was peripheral blood. The receptor comes from a woman over 75 with acute or convalescent COVID-19. Read as DNA, the sequence is TGTGCCAGCAGTTCCACGGCGATTCGGGGGACCCAGTACTTC. This is translated as CASSSTAIRGTQYF. The variable domain in full, with residues beyond the CDR3 obtained from the reference TRBV28 and TRBJ2-5 genes, is DVKVTQSSRYLVKRTGEKVFLECVQDMDHENMFWYRQDPGLGLRLIYFSYDVKMKEKGDIPEGYSVSREKKERFSLILESASTNQTSMYLCASSSTAIRGTQYFGPGTRLLVL.